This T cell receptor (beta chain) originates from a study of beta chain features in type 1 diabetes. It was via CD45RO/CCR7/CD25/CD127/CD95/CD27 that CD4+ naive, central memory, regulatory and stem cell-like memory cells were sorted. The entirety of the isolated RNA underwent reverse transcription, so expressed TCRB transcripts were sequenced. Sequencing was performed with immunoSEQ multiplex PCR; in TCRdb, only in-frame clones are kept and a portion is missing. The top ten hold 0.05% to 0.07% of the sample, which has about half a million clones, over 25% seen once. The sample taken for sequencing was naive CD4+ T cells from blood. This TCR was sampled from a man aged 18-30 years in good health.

CDR3 DNA sequence: TGTGCCATCAGTGAGTCCACAGGGGTCTACAATGAGCAGTTCTTC. Translated: CAISESTGVYNEQFF. The chain combines TRBV10-3 with TRBJ2-1; 7 bases map to TRBD1. Germline loops: CDR1 ENHRY, CDR2 SYGVKD. After removal of 0 bases from V and 3 bases from J, the junction contained 2 bases not matched to a gene. This CDR3 is built from 15 residues.